The 5 T cell receptor beta chains in this list originate from one sample, sequenced in a study of shared clonotypes between healthy human individuals (dated by TCRdb to 2018 to 2021). The library was made by the immunoSEQ multiplex PCR assay. The clones in this table, taken by TCRdb from immuneACCESS, are in-frame only. Not every clone is retained; where verified, under half of the shortfall comes from an unresolved V gene, and the cause of the rest is unknown. Recorded for this sample are roughly 490,000 clones; 70% to 80% of them occurred a single time. Around 12% of the sample comes from the top ten. The sequenced material came from PBMCs. The receptor source for this set is a woman in her thirties or forties in good health. Some clones in this sample may be carry-over from other donors' samples.

This chain joins TRBV28 and TRBJ1-4; D is unclear. V gave up 3 bases and J gave up 3 bases, with 11 bases separating them. The CDR3 has 15 amino acids. Per germline, CDR1 MDHEN and CDR2 SYDVKM. CDR3 nucleotides: TGTGCCAGCAGTTTTACTGGGCAGGCTAATGAAAAACTGTTTTTT. Translated: CASSFTGQANEKLFF.

J is TRBJ2-5 and V is TRBV25-1; D is unresolved. Germline V lookup: CDR1 MGHDK, CDR2 SYGVNS. The germline V and J ends were trimmed by 4 bases and 11 bases, with 11 bases remaining between them. The CDR3 extends over 11 amino acids. CDR3 amino acids: CASSATQMQYF. Here the CDR3 DNA reads TGTGCCAGCAGTGCAACACAAATGCAGTACTTC.

This chain uses TRBV18 with TRBJ1-1; D unresolved. Trimming took off 6 bases at V and 0 bases at J, with 8 bases between the two ends. This CDR3 has 13 residues. The V gene's germline CDR1 is KGHSH and CDR2 LQKENI. Here the CDR3 DNA reads TGTGCCAGCTCTGAAGGAATGAACACTGAAGCTTTCTTT. Amino acids: CASSEGMNTEAFF.

J is TRBJ1-1 and V is TRBV30, with no clear D. The germline CDR1 and CDR2 sequences are GTSNPN and SVGIG (reference sequence). The CDR3 sequence is 12 residues long. V was trimmed by 3 bases and J by 4 bases, leaving 9 bases between them. CDR3 loop: CAWRGIGTEAFF. The CDR3 DNA is TGTGCCTGGAGAGGGATTGGCACTGAAGCTTTCTTT. The entire variable domain, with the rest obtained from reference TRBV30 and TRBJ1-1, is as follows: SQTIHQWPATLVQPVGSPLSLECTVEGTSNPNLYWYRQAAGRGLQLLFYSVGIGQISSEVPQNLSASRPQDRQFILSSKKLLLSDSGFYLCAWRGIGTEAFFGQGTRLTVV.

The table lists this clone with many counts. The sample holds other DNA sequences that translate to the same CDR3. This rearrangement joins TRBV7-2 to TRBJ2-7, with 9 bases matching TRBD2. Germline V CDR1 and CDR2: SGHTA, FQGNSA. The CDR3 spans 15 residues. V lost 5 bases to trimming and J lost 0 bases; unmatched junction nucleotides: 5. CDR3: CASSLLAGASYEQYF. CDR3 nucleotides: TGTGCCAGCAGCCTCTTAGCGGGAGCCTCCTACGAGCAGTACTTC.